The present TCR beta chain was sequenced within a study of control samples from healthy donors and cancer patients. Clones were sequenced by immunoSEQ multiplex PCR, and TCRdb holds only the in-frame ones, with some missing. The sample gives roughly 150,000 clones, 80% to 90% of which show up once; 1.5% to 2% is in the top ten. V lost 6 bases, J lost 6 bases, and 12 bases lay in between. The CDR3 length is 13 residues. The TCR originated in a man in his late teens or twenties in good health. The V and J genes are TRBV12-3 or TRBV12-4 and TRBJ2-1; D could derive from TRBD1 or TRBD2 (6 bases each). The sample consisted of blood. The CDR3: CASSPRGRNEQFF. For the CDR3, the DNA is TGTGCCAGCAGCCCCCGGGGGCGCAATGAGCAGTTCTTC.